This T cell receptor (beta chain) was observed in a study of T cells in Graves' hyperthyroidism and ophthalmopathy (dated by TCRdb to about 2019). Broadly, across the study: Peripheral blood samples were taken at the time of initial diagnosis, prior to any treatment. To identify TCR V-J signatures that set the groups apart, the researchers used a discovery cohort of 90 to 100 patients, made up of around 40 with Graves' ophthalmopathy and 55 to 65 with stable Graves' hyperthyroidism. The 75 to 100 discovery patients were randomly divided into training and test sets at a 7:3 ratio. Prospective prediction of ophthalmopathy was tested in an independent validation cohort consisting of 18 hyperthyroidism patients and about 17 patients who later progressed to ophthalmopathy. After sampling, hyperthyroidism patients received methimazole starting at 30 mg daily, and ophthalmopathy patients received high-dose intravenous methylprednisolone. The study also compared thyroid tissue and blood T-cell repertoires from several Graves' hyperthyroidism patients. The paper describes TCR Vbeta CDR3 sequencing of about 140 peripheral blood samples, made up of around 41 ophthalmopathy patients, around 78 hyperthyroidism patients and 17 progressor patients. Overall study results and their limits: Sample size was not statistically predetermined, and blinding of investigators to group allocation was not performed. In cross-validation, a model built on a 13 V-J signature told ophthalmopathy apart from stable hyperthyroidism with 85% to 90% sensitivity and approximately 84% specificity, and in testing the same model reached 80%/75%. During validation, the model predicted progression to ophthalmopathy a median of around six months ahead of onset, with more than 60% sensitivity and about 72% specificity. Most expanded thyroid clonotypes (frequency above 0.001) were also found in blood, which suggests that blood repertoires may mirror thyroid immune responses.

Stable Graves' hyperthyroidism was defined as the absence of progression to ophthalmopathy over 18 months of follow-up. Hyperthyroidism patients were newly diagnosed, with disease duration under 2 months, and aged 18 to 65 years. Patients with uncontrolled infections, other autoimmune diseases, pregnancy or lactation were excluded. Diagnoses were established on the basis of clinical symptoms, serum thyroxine and TRAb, thyroid ultrasound, and orbital computed tomography. PBMCs were separated from roughly 10 ml of fresh peripheral blood using Ficoll-Paque density gradient centrifugation. Trizol reagent was used to extract total RNA, and RNA quality was then checked on an Agilent 2100 Bioanalyzer. Trimming leaves V shorter by 2 bases and J shorter by 7 bases, with the junction holding 8 bases beyond the gene matches. The CDR3 has 16 amino acids, counting the end cysteine and phenylalanine. CDR3 DNA is the only sequence kept; it has 48 bases, read in frame from the first base. Taken from the germline V gene, the CDR1 and CDR2 loops are MNHEY and SVGEGT.

This clonotype was seen a handful of times. Its cognate antigen has yet to be identified. No per-base quality is available; no much larger clone lies one base away. TCR beta CDR3 regions were amplified from RNA transcripts. The TCR CDR3 was subjected to a first round of RT-PCR using the HTBI primer set and the Qiagen OneStep RT-PCR kit. Libraries were constructed in a second round of multiplex PCR, after which size selection and purification were performed. Libraries were sequenced paired-end with 100 bp reads on an Illumina HiSeq2000. The original methods were these. SOAPnuke was used to process the raw data, with reads discarded if the reads contained adapters or uncalled bases, had a mean Phred below 15, or lacked an exact constant-primer or identifier match. COPE v1.2.5 was used to merge the high-quality paired reads, and each unique nucleotide sequence was defined as a clonotype. MiTCR v1.1 was used to align clonotypes to the IMGT TRBV, TRBD and TRBJ reference segments. The analysis included only V-J combinations with a frequency above 0.0001, which together covered 99% to 99.2% of the repertoires. A TCS score was defined as the ratio of F50 (clonal expansion) to E x V (chaos), with BLOSUM62-based TCRdist applied between CDR3 peptides within each V-J. Welch's t-statistics and random forest reduced several hundred V-J features to 13, which were used in a naive Bayes classifier (R e1071). TCRdb reran the public reads through fastp at Q25 and MiXCR, keeping productive beta chains. One record per CDR3 amino acid sequence lists the most common genes and DNA. The authors' filters were not applied to this entry. The sample table records 650,000 to 700,000 distinct CDR3 sequences; roughly 17% of these occur just once. Jointly, the top ten make up roughly a sixth of the sample.

Material: blood. The sequence came from a man in his fifties or sixties with Graves' hyperthyroidism. In this chain, TRBV6-2 or TRBV6-3 is recombined with TRBJ2-1, and 10 bases in between align with TRBD2. The bases are TGTGCCAGCAGTTACCTTAGCGGGAGGCCCGAGAATGAGCAGTTCTTC. Its coded protein is CASSYLSGRPENEQFF.